The clone carrying this T cell receptor (beta chain) was counted between two and nine times. TCRdb reanalysed the RACE reads using MiXCR and keeps one entry per CDR3 protein. The table lists approximately 350,000 distinct CDR3 sequences, under 8% of them singletons. This record comes from a study of human T cells and chemical hapten exposure. The time point was: patch test 1, 2 weeks after DPC sensitization. As to treatment: therapeutic diphenylcyclopropenone sensitization with weekly scalp DPC. After removal of 5 bases from V and 2 bases from J, the junction contained 9 bases not matched to a gene. The CDR3 runs 16 residues. Looked up from germline, CDR1 is SEHNR and CDR2 is FQNEAQ (reference sequence).

The V gene is TRBV7-9, the J gene TRBJ2-3; 8 bases match TRBD2. The TCR sequence derives from a woman under 30 with alopecia areata. Some clones in this sample may be carry-over from other donors' samples. This sample comprised whole blood, obtained in connection with sensitization to the hapten diphenylcyclopropenone (DPC). CDR3 nucleotide sequence: TGTGCCAGCAGCGGAGCGGGCGGGGGGAACACAGATACGCAGTATTTT. Protein: CASSGAGGGNTDTQYF.